The rows below give T cell receptor beta chains drawn from one sample of a study of blood T cell repertoires in COVID-19. Sequenced by immunoSEQ multiplex PCR; TCRdb stores in-frame clones only, minus some. The data hold approximately 240,000 clones, with 70% to 85% observed a single time. Sequencing was done on a sample of peripheral blood. These receptors were taken from a woman of 80 years or more with active or convalescent COVID-19. Each CDR3 is given with its conserved first and last residue. A D gene is named only where the DNA matches it firmly. Clone size is given for some rows only: seen once, a few or many times, or a class if the clone is expanded.

clone size	D gene	J gene	V gene	CDR3 protein	CDR3 DNA
-	-	TRBJ1-1	TRBV10-3	CAISEPGRLSTEAFF	TGTGCCATCAGTGAGCCGGGTCGGTTGAGCACTGAAGCTTTCTTT
-	-	TRBJ1-2	TRBV2	CASRTTVNYGYTF	TGTGCCAGCAGGACGACAGTAAACTATGGCTACACCTTC
-	-	TRBJ1-5	TRBV6-5	CASRTTGQPQHF	TGTGCCAGCAGGACCACGGGACAGCCCCAGCATTTT
-	-	TRBJ2-7	TRBV27	CASRSGAREQYF	TGTGCCAGCAGGTCAGGGGCCCGCGAGCAGTACTTC
-	-	TRBJ2-1	TRBV7-9	CASSQTQGGNEQFF	TGTGCCAGCAGCCAGACTCAGGGCGGCAATGAGCAGTTCTTC
-	TRBD2	TRBJ2-7	TRBV7-8	CASSRGLAVIYEQYF	TGTGCCAGCAGTCGCGGACTAGCGGTAATCTACGAGCAGTACTTC
-	-	TRBJ1-1	TRBV6-5	CASMILGLGEAFF	TGTGCCAGCATGATTTTAGGACTGGGGGAAGCTTTCTTT
-	-	TRBJ2-3	TRBV7-2	CASNRESSTDTQYF	TGTGCCAGCAACAGGGAGTCTAGCACAGATACGCAGTATTTT
-	-	TRBJ2-7	TRBV29-1	CSVEIAAYEQYF	TGCAGCGTTGAGATAGCGGCCTACGAGCAGTACTTC
few	TRBD2	TRBJ2-1	TRBV7-2	CASSLLSSGGLSEQFF	TGTGCCAGCAGCTTATTAAGTAGCGGGGGACTGAGTGAGCAGTTCTTC
-	-	TRBJ2-7	TRBV2	CASRGRSEQYF	TGTGCCAGCAGGGGGAGGTCCGAGCAGTACTTC
-	-	TRBJ1-5	TRBV2	CASTSQRGDQPQHF	TGTGCCAGCACCTCGCAAAGGGGCGATCAGCCCCAGCATTTT
-	-	TRBJ2-5	TRBV9	CASSVADQETQYF	TGTGCCAGCAGCGTAGCAGACCAAGAGACCCAGTACTTC
-	-	TRBJ2-7	TRBV3-1/TRBV3-2	CASSPSGLIYEQYF	TGTGCCAGCAGCCCATCGGGACTTATCTACGAGCAGTACTTC
-	-	TRBJ1-1	TRBV13	CASSLNFGVGTEAFF	TGTGCCAGCAGCTTAAATTTCGGGGTAGGAACTGAAGCTTTCTTT
-	TRBD1	TRBJ1-3	TRBV9	CASRGQGEPAGNTIYF	TGTGCCAGCAGAGGACAGGGAGAACCCGCTGGAAACACCATATATTTT
few	-	TRBJ2-1	TRBV5-1	CASSFQGWDEQFF	TGCGCCAGCAGCTTCCAGGGTTGGGATGAGCAGTTCTTC
-	-	TRBJ2-1	TRBV15	CATSRDQEAYNEQFF	TGTGCCACCAGCAGAGATCAAGAAGCATACAATGAGCAGTTCTTC
-	TRBD1	TRBJ1-5	TRBV7-6	CASSLATTPGQGRYQPQHF	TGTGCCAGCAGCTTGGCGACGACCCCGGGACAGGGGAGGTATCAGCCCCAGCATTTT
few	-	TRBJ2-1	TRBV19	CASSIGAWSYNEQFF	TGTGCCAGTAGTATAGGAGCGTGGTCCTACAATGAGCAGTTCTTC
-	-	TRBJ1-6	TRBV27	CASSFGSTASPLHF	TGTGCCAGCAGTTTTGGTAGCACGGCCTCACCCCTCCACTTT
-	TRBD1	TRBJ1-4	TRBV28	CASSYHGQGSEKLFF	TGTGCCAGCAGCTATCATGGACAGGGTAGTGAAAAACTGTTTTTT
-	TRBD1	TRBJ1-5	TRBV10-1	CASGTGESNQPQHF	TGCGCCAGCGGGACAGGGGAGAGCAATCAGCCCCAGCATTTT
-	-	TRBJ2-5	TRBV30	CAWSVGGAYQETQYF	TGTGCCTGGAGTGTTGGCGGAGCGTACCAAGAGACCCAGTACTTC
-	-	TRBJ1-2	TRBV12-3/TRBV12-4	CASRLGGTHGYTF	TGTGCCAGCAGATTGGGGGGAACTCATGGCTACACCTTC
once	TRBD1	TRBJ2-1	TRBV6-1	CASSEFGQGPYNEQFF	TGTGCCAGCAGTGAATTCGGACAGGGGCCTTACAATGAGCAGTTCTTC
-	-	TRBJ1-1	TRBV5-8	CASSSPPGQNTEAFF	TGTGCCAGCAGCTCACCCCCGGGACAGAACACTGAAGCTTTCTTT
-	TRBD1	TRBJ1-2	TRBV28	CASSSGQGPSYYGYTF	TGTGCCAGCAGTTCGGGACAGGGTCCCTCGTACTATGGCTACACCTTC
few	TRBD1	TRBJ2-3	TRBV5-1	CASSQQGAKVADTQYF	TGCGCCAGCAGCCAACAGGGGGCGAAGGTCGCAGATACGCAGTATTTT
-	TRBD2	TRBJ2-7	TRBV7-2	CASSFGRSTSYEQYF	TGTGCCAGCAGCTTCGGGAGGTCGACTTCCTACGAGCAGTACTTC
-	-	TRBJ1-5	TRBV12-3/TRBV12-4	CASSLQVRQPQHF	TGTGCCAGCAGTTTACAGGTCCGCCAGCCCCAGCATTTT
once	TRBD2	TRBJ2-2	TRBV28	CASSRTSGNTGELFF	TGTGCCAGCAGTAGGACTAGCGGAAACACCGGGGAGCTGTTTTTT
-	-	TRBJ1-2	TRBV25-1	CASSDDGGYGYTF	TGTGCCAGCAGTGACGACGGAGGTTATGGCTACACCTTC
-	-	TRBJ1-3	TRBV11-2	CASSLAGVGNTIYF	TGTGCCAGCAGCTTAGCAGGGGTTGGAAACACCATATATTTT
once	-	TRBJ2-3	TRBV18	CASSPGPRVRNTDTQYF	TGTGCCAGCTCACCTGGACCGCGGGTACGAAACACAGATACGCAGTATTTT
-	TRBD2	TRBJ2-3	TRBV5-5	CASSFQAGGPGDTQYF	TGTGCCAGCAGCTTCCAAGCGGGAGGACCGGGAGATACGCAGTATTTT